This is a list of T cell receptor beta chains from one sample in a study of beta chain features in type 1 diabetes. Produced via immunoSEQ multiplex PCR; TCRdb's table is partial and in-frame only. This table has hundreds of thousands of clones, roughly a sixth appearing once. Sequencing used naive CD4+ T cells from blood. These receptor sequences come from a man aged 18 to 35 in good health. The CDR3 runs from the conserved cysteine through the conserved F or W. D genes are given only for firm matches. Some rows have no size entry. The others give once, few or many, or a class for an expanded clone.

>NA|TRBJ1-6|TRBV6-1|NA
CASTGFGYNSPLHF
TGTGCCAGCACAGGATTCGGCTATAATTCACCCCTCCACTTT
>TRBD2|TRBJ2-3|TRBV2|NA
CASSEERGRTRGPTDTQYF
TGTGCCAGCAGTGAGGAGCGGGGGAGAACCCGAGGCCCCACAGATACGCAGTATTTT
>NA|TRBJ2-5|TRBV7-9|NA
CASSPTLGGQYF
TGTGCCAGCAGCCCGACCTTAGGGGGCCAGTACTTC
>NA|TRBJ1-6|TRBV19|NA
CASSISGLTLHF
TGTGCCAGTAGTATCTCGGGACTTACCCTCCACTTT
>NA|TRBJ1-1|TRBV28|few
CASSSAARNTEAFF
TGTGCCAGCAGTTCCGCAGCGAGGAACACTGAAGCTTTCTTT
>NA|TRBJ2-2|TRBV19|few
CASSIDRRNTGELFF
TGTGCCAGTAGTATCGACAGGAGGAACACCGGGGAGCTGTTTTTT
>NA|TRBJ2-3|TRBV5-1|few
CASSFGSPLTDTQYF
TGCGCCAGCAGCTTCGGGTCACCGCTCACAGATACGCAGTATTTT
>NA|TRBJ1-1|TRBV7-9|NA
CASSSQGFPNTEAFF
TGTGCCAGCAGCTCGCAGGGTTTCCCAAACACTGAAGCTTTCTTT
>TRBD1|TRBJ2-1|TRBV27|few
CASSLLTGDPNEQFF
TGTGCCAGCAGTTTACTCACAGGGGACCCTAATGAGCAGTTCTTC
>NA|TRBJ1-1|TRBV30|NA
CAWSVVRTGTEAFF
TGTGCCTGGAGTGTTGTCAGGACTGGCACTGAAGCTTTCTTT
>NA|TRBJ2-3|TRBV11-3|NA
CASSAAGRYTDTQYF
TGTGCCAGCAGCGCCGCCGGGAGATACACAGATACGCAGTATTTT
>NA|TRBJ2-7|TRBV7-9|NA
CASSSVPYEQYF
TGTGCCAGCAGCTCAGTCCCCTACGAGCAGTACTTC
>TRBD2|TRBJ2-1|TRBV7-2|few
CASSRGGSSYNEQFF
TGTGCCAGCAGCCGGGGCGGGAGCTCCTACAATGAGCAGTTCTTC
>TRBD1|TRBJ1-1|TRBV5-1|few
CASGPGTGNTEAFF
TGCGCCAGCGGCCCCGGGACAGGAAACACTGAAGCTTTCTTT
>NA|TRBJ1-2|TRBV6-1|NA
CASAESHGGYTF
TGTGCCAGCGCCGAATCTCATGGTGGCTACACCTTC
>NA|TRBJ2-1|TRBV18|NA
CASSPLHTRGYEQFF
TGTGCCAGCTCACCACTCCATACAAGAGGGTATGAGCAGTTCTTC
>TRBD1|TRBJ1-3|TRBV28|few
CASSGGQGPGNTIYF
TGTGCCAGCAGTGGCGGACAGGGCCCGGGAAACACCATATATTTT
>NA|TRBJ1-6|TRBV7-2|few
CASSLTGFDSPLHF
TGTGCCAGCAGCCTCACAGGGTTTGATTCACCCCTCCACTTT
>NA|TRBJ1-1|TRBV20-1|few
CSAPNTEAFF
TGCAGTGCTCCAAACACTGAAGCTTTCTTT
>TRBD1|TRBJ1-1|TRBV28|few
CASSQGARTEAFF
TGTGCCAGCAGTCAGGGGGCGCGAACTGAAGCTTTCTTT
>TRBD2|TRBJ2-1|TRBV10-3|NA
CAIKTAAGEGLSSYNEQFF
TGTGCCATCAAAACAGCCGCGGGAGAAGGGCTTAGCTCCTACAATGAGCAGTTCTTC
>NA|TRBJ1-4|TRBV7-2|NA
CASSLGTPRPTTNEKLFF
TGTGCCAGCAGCTTAGGGACACCGAGGCCAACAACTAATGAAAAACTGTTTTTT
>NA|TRBJ1-2|TRBV6-6|few
CASSHGRNYGYTF
TGTGCCAGCAGTCATGGACGGAACTATGGCTACACCTTC
>NA|TRBJ2-5|TRBV5-6|few
CASSQGPPQYF
TGTGCCAGCAGCCAGGGGCCTCCTCAGTACTTC
>TRBD1|TRBJ1-2|TRBV27|few
CASRRTGWDGYTF
TGTGCCAGCAGGAGGACAGGGTGGGATGGCTACACCTTC
>NA|TRBJ2-1|TRBV20-1|NA
CSAPGHNEQFF
TGCAGTGCTCCGGGGCACAATGAGCAGTTCTTC
>NA|TRBJ1-4|TRBV5-1|few
CASSLGRGNEKLFF
TGCGCCAGCAGCTTGGGCAGGGGTAATGAAAAACTGTTTTTT
>TRBD2|TRBJ2-5|TRBV18|few
CASSPVAGVQETQYF
TGTGCCAGCTCACCGGTGGCGGGGGTCCAAGAGACCCAGTACTTC
>NA|TRBJ2-3|TRBV7-9|few
CASQGGTDTQYF
TGTGCCAGCCAAGGGGGCACAGATACGCAGTATTTT
>NA|TRBJ2-3|TRBV7-2|NA
CASSTRGRWDPRDTQYF
TGTGCCAGCAGCACTAGGGGTCGGTGGGACCCCCGGGATACGCAGTATTTT